These 12 T cell receptor beta chains were sequenced from one sample in a study of beta chain features in type 1 diabetes. The study, taken as a whole, reports: Among all four CD4+ subsets, Type 1 diabetes patients had TCRB CDR3s that were moderately but significantly shorter.

Of the isolated RNA, all was reverse transcribed, and so the sequenced material was expressed TCRB transcripts. Sequencing was performed with immunoSEQ multiplex PCR; in TCRdb, only in-frame clones are kept and a portion is missing. This sample has 130,000 to 150,000 clones; roughly an eighth occur once, and the top ten carry less than 1.5%. Their antigens remain unidentified. The specimen was central memory CD4+ T cells from blood. The receptors derive from a man aged 18 to 30 with type 1 diabetes.

This clone has more than one count but fewer than ten. The chain joins TRBV7-8 to TRBJ2-5; 8 nucleotides agree with TRBD1. From germline, CDR1 is SGHVS and CDR2 FQNEAQ. Trimming cost V 3 bases and J 5 bases; bases outside gene matches: 8. This CDR3 is built from 15 residues. For the CDR3, the DNA is TGTGCCAGCAGCTTGAGGCAGGGGGCGGGTGAGACCCAGTACTTC. Its translation is CASSLRQGAGETQYF. Full variable domain (missing parts from reference TRBV7-8 and TRBJ2-5): GAGVSQSPRYKVAKRGQDVALRCDPISGHVSLFWYQQALGQGPEFLTYFQNEAQLDKSGLPSDRFFAERPEGSVSTLKIQRTQQEDSAVYLCASSLRQGAGETQYFGPGTRLLVL.

The chain carries TRBV30 and TRBJ1-6; 7 bases line up with TRBD1. Germline V CDR1 and CDR2: GTSNPN, SVGIG (reference sequence). The CDR3 totals 15 residues. After removal of 5 bases from V and 4 bases from J, the junction contained 8 bases not matched to a gene. CDR3 sequence: CAWLGQSMYNSPLHF. CDR3 DNA: TGTGCCTGGCTGGGACAGTCTATGTATAATTCACCCCTCCACTTT.

The V gene is TRBV2, the J gene TRBJ1-2, with D possibly matching TRBD1 (5 bases). The germline gives CDR1 SNHLY, CDR2 FYNNEI. This CDR3 spans 17 amino acids. Trimming took off 7 bases at V and 8 bases at J, with 29 bases between the two ends. The CDR3 bases are TGTGCCAGCACAATGTCCGCGGCAGGTCTTTCTCAGGGCGGCTACACCTTC. It encodes CASTMSAAGLSQGGYTF.

This clone was observed a single time. The chain carries TRBV7-2 and TRBJ1-4, with 10 bases aligning to TRBD1. The length of the CDR3 is 16 residues. V gave up 7 bases and J gave up 4 bases; unmatched junction bases: 9. CDR1 and CDR2 from the germline V gene are SGHTA and FQGNSA. The CDR3 region is CASIADRGLGNEKLFF. The CDR3, as DNA: TGTGCCAGCATCGCCGACAGGGGGCTGGGTAATGAAAAACTGTTTTTT.

The gene calls are TRBV5-1 and TRBJ2-6; tentative D call: TRBD2 (5 bases). The germline V gene has CDR1 SGHRS and CDR2 YFSETQ. This CDR3 has 14 residues. Trimming pared 4 bases from V and 1 base from J, leaving 6 bases between. DNA of the CDR3: TGCGCCAGCAGCACGGGGTCTGGGGCCAACGTCCTGACTTTC. Translated, it gives CASSTGSGANVLTF.

The chain couples TRBV7-9 to TRBJ1-6, with D perhaps matching TRBD1 (5 bases). The CDR3 length is 14 residues. The germline V and J ends were trimmed by 5 bases and 7 bases, with 12 bases remaining between them. Germline V gene lookup returns CDR1 SEHNR and CDR2 FQNEAQ (reference sequence). CDR3 DNA sequence: TGTGCCAGCAGCACCGGGACCGAGAATTCACCCCTCCACTTT. Encoded protein: CASSTGTENSPLHF.

The chain links TRBV5-4 to TRBJ2-2; 7 bases line up with TRBD1. The J segment lost 1 base and the V segment lost 4 bases, leaving 4 bases of the junction unmatched. Germline values: CDR1 SGHNT, CDR2 YYREEE (reference sequence). This CDR3 has 15 residues. The CDR3 region has the DNA TGTGCCAGCAGCCACAGGGGCCTGAACACCGGGGAGCTGTTTTTT. Amino acid sequence: CASSHRGLNTGELFF. Based on the CDR3 plus reference TRBV5-4 and TRBJ2-2, the full variable domain is ETGVTQSPTHLIKTRGQQVTLRCSSQSGHNTVSWYQQALGQGPQFIFQYYREEENGRGNFPPRFSGLQFPNYSSELNVNALELDDSALYLCASSHRGLNTGELFFGEGSRLTVL.

This clone appeared many times. The rearrangement joins TRBV5-4 to TRBJ1-2; no clear D gene. This CDR3 spans 16 amino acids. The ends were cut back, 0 bases at V and 1 base at J, with 13 bases in the middle. The V gene's germline CDR1 is SGHNT and CDR2 YYREEE (reference sequence). The CDR3 loop is CASSLAASRNNYGYTF. The CDR3, as DNA: TGTGCCAGCAGCTTGGCCGCGAGCCGAAATAACTATGGCTACACCTTC. Full variable domain (remainder filled in from reference TRBV5-4 and TRBJ1-2): ETGVTQSPTHLIKTRGQQVTLRCSSQSGHNTVSWYQQALGQGPQFIFQYYREEENGRGNFPPRFSGLQFPNYSSELNVNALELDDSALYLCASSLAASRNNYGYTFGSGTRLTVV.

The chain links TRBV29-1 to TRBJ1-1; tentatively, D is TRBD1 (6 bases). In germline, CDR1 is SQVTM, CDR2 ANQGSEA. Trimming pared 4 bases from V and 0 bases from J, leaving 12 bases between. This CDR3 is 14 amino acids long. CDR3 sequence: CSVAPGAMNTEAFF. Written as DNA, the CDR3 is TGCAGCGTTGCTCCAGGGGCGATGAACACTGAAGCTTTCTTT. Full variable domain (rest looked up from reference TRBV29-1 and TRBJ1-1): SAVISQKPSRDICQRGTSLTIQCQVDSQVTMMFWYRQQPGQSLTLIATANQGSEATYESGFVIDKFPISRPNLTFSTLTVSNMSPEDSSIYLCSVAPGAMNTEAFFGQGTRLTVV.

This clone came up a few times. This chain connects TRBV11-3 to TRBJ1-2; 7 bases agree with TRBD1. The CDR3 consists of 15 residues. CDR1 is SGHNT, CDR2 YENEEA, per germline. Trimming at V came to 4 bases and at J to 4 bases, leaving 9 bases not matched to a gene. CDR3 loop: CASSSSFGQAYGYTF. The CDR3 DNA reads TGTGCCAGCAGCTCCTCTTTCGGACAGGCCTATGGCTACACCTTC. The whole variable domain, remainder taken from reference TRBV11-3 and TRBJ1-2, is EAGVVQSPRYKIIEKKQPVAFWCNPISGHNTLYWYLQNLGQGPELLIRYENEEAVDDSQLPKDRFSAERLKGVDSTLKIQPAELGDSAVYLCASSSSFGQAYGYTFGSGTRLTVV.

The chain employs TRBV27 and TRBJ2-7; D is possibly TRBD2 (6 bases). In germline, CDR1 is MNHEY, CDR2 SMNVEV (reference sequence). Trimming cost V 5 bases and J 2 bases, with 16 bases left between them. The CDR3 is made up of 15 amino acids. CDR3 loop: CASSPGGEGTYEQYF. DNA for the CDR3: TGTGCCAGCAGTCCCGGGGGAGAGGGGACCTACGAGCAGTACTTC.

This clone was seen more than once but under ten times. The V and J genes are TRBV4-1 and TRBJ1-1; the D gene is possibly TRBD1 (5 bases). Per germline, CDR1 MGHRA and CDR2 YSYEKL. The CDR3 runs 13 residues. The V and J ends lost 2 bases and 8 bases respectively, with 12 bases between them. The CDR3 DNA reads TGCGCCAGCAGCCAAACCTTTCAGGGAGAAGCTTTCTTT. It is translated as CASSQTFQGEAFF.